The next 16 T cell receptor beta chains were all read from a single sample in a study of CD8 T cells in ankylosing spondylitis (TCRdb year 2017). The library was built by means of 5' RACE. These reads were obtained on an Illumina HiSeq 2500. TCRdb took the public reads, trimmed them with fastp at Q25, ran MiXCR for clone calling and kept in-frame beta chains. Each CDR3 protein gets just one entry, which takes the most common genes and DNA from the rows behind it. This sample comprises about 350,000 distinct CDR3 sequences, approximately 22% of them detected only once. In total, the top ten clones hold around 14% of the sample. The source material was blood, either unsorted or a sorted T cell fraction (not recorded which). These receptors came from a male donor with ankylosing spondylitis or in good health (not recorded which).

The V gene is TRBV11-2, the J gene TRBJ2-2; TRBD2 matches at 8 bases. After removal of 4 bases from V and 6 bases from J, the junction contained 7 bases not matched to a gene. This CDR3 has 15 amino acids. In germline, CDR1 is SGHAT, CDR2 FQNNGV. The CDR3 DNA reads TGTGCCAGCAGCTGGGGACTAGAGATGTCCGGGGAGCTGTTTTTT. It is translated as CASSWGLEMSGELFF.

The gene calls are TRBV2 and TRBJ2-1, with 9 bases matching TRBD2. Trimming at V came to 2 bases and at J to 8 bases, leaving 7 bases not matched to a gene. Germline V gives CDR1 SNHLY, CDR2 FYNNEI. The CDR3 is 15 residues long. CDR3 loop: CASSEIAGGLDEQFF. In nucleotides, the CDR3 is TGTGCCAGCAGTGAAATCGCGGGGGGGTTGGATGAGCAGTTCTTC.

This rearrangement joins TRBV4-2 to TRBJ2-1; TRBD2 matches 7 bases. Germline loops: CDR1 LGHNA, CDR2 YNFKEQ. CDR3 length: 18 residues. V was pared by 4 bases and J by 7 bases, with 19 bases of the junction left unmatched. The CDR3 loop is CASSLSPSSQAGINEQFF. The CDR3 DNA is TGTGCCAGCAGCCTCTCGCCCTCGTCCCAAGCGGGGATTAATGAGCAGTTCTTC.

The chain joins TRBV20-1 to TRBJ2-7; D may be TRBD1 (5 bases). The CDR3 covers 15 residues. V was shortened by 0 bases and J by 0 bases, with 12 bases between the two germline ends. CDR1 is DFQATT, CDR2 SNEGSKA, per germline (reference sequence). The CDR3 region is CSARDLAGNSYEQYF. The CDR3 region has the DNA TGCAGTGCTAGAGATCTGGCAGGGAACTCCTACGAGCAGTACTTC.

The rearrangement joins TRBV20-1 to TRBJ2-7; no firm D call. Germline V CDR1 and CDR2: DFQATT, SNEGSKA (reference sequence). This CDR3 comprises 13 residues. Trimming removed 1 base at V and 1 base at J, with 8 bases between. The CDR3 DNA reads as TGCAGTGCTAGAGTCTGGGGTTCCTACGAGCAGTACTTC. As protein: CSARVWGSYEQYF.

This clonotype was found a few times. This chain joins TRBV4-1 and TRBJ2-7, with 8 bases that match TRBD1. With 3 bases clipped from V and 1 base from J, the junction kept 2 bases outside the gene matches. Germline CDR1 and CDR2: MGHRA and YSYEKL. This CDR3 has 14 amino acids. CDR3 DNA sequence: TGCGCCAGCAGCCACGGGACAGGATCCTACGAGCAGTACTTC. It translates to CASSHGTGSYEQYF.

The V gene is TRBV20-1, the J gene TRBJ2-1; TRBD2 might be the D (5 bases). Germline V gene sequence: CDR1 DFQATT, CDR2 SNEGSKA (reference sequence). V gave up 0 bases and J gave up 0 bases, with 12 bases separating them. CDR3 size: 16 residues. The chain's CDR3 is CSARDIERSSYNEQFF. DNA for the CDR3: TGCAGTGCTAGAGATATCGAGCGGAGCTCCTACAATGAGCAGTTCTTC.

The gene calls are TRBV7-8 and TRBJ2-5; a possible D gene is TRBD2 (5 bases). The CDR3 covers 15 residues. V lost 5 bases to trimming and J lost 5 bases, with 18 bases between them. The germline V gene encodes CDR1 SGHVS and CDR2 FQNEAQ. CDR3 sequence: CASSPRVQSKETQYF. The DNA for the CDR3 is TGTGCCAGCAGCCCGAGGGTGCAGTCCAAGGAGACCCAGTACTTC.

This clonotype has a handful of counts. The CDR3 region has the DNA TGTGCCAGCGGAGGGACAGGTCAGCCCCAGCATTTT. Protein product: CASGGTGQPQHF. This rearrangement joins TRBV27 to TRBJ1-5, with 8 nucleotides matching TRBD1. CDR3 length: 12 amino acids. Germline trimming cut 8 bases from V and 6 bases from J; bases unmatched to any gene: 3. CDR1 and CDR2 from the germline V gene are MNHEY and SMNVEV (reference sequence).

There are a few counts of this clonotype. The V and J genes are TRBV7-9 and TRBJ2-7; D might be TRBD2 (6 bases). The germline gives CDR1 SEHNR, CDR2 FQNEAQ (reference sequence). The germline V and J ends were trimmed by 6 bases and 6 bases, with 15 bases remaining between them. This CDR3 has 13 amino acids. The CDR3 DNA follows: TGTGCCAGCAGTCCAACGGGGGTGGTCGAGCAGTACTTC. As protein: CASSPTGVVEQYF.

This clonotype was seen only a few times. The genes are TRBV6-5 and TRBJ2-7; 7 bases align to TRBD1. V shed 5 bases and J 6 bases; nucleotides not matched to a gene: 4. The CDR3 is 12 residues long. CDR1 is MNHEY and CDR2 is SVGAGI in the germline V gene. The CDR3 here is CASSDDRVEQYF. The CDR3 DNA is TGTGCCAGCAGTGACGACAGGGTCGAGCAGTACTTC.

The chain couples TRBV7-8 to TRBJ2-7, with D perhaps given as TRBD1 or TRBD2 (5 bases each). V was trimmed by 3 bases and J by 1 base, leaving 7 bases between them. CDR3 size: 13 residues. Germline lookup yields CDR1 SGHVS and CDR2 FQNEAQ. The CDR3: CASSFWGSYEQYF. As DNA, the CDR3 is TGTGCCAGCAGCTTCTGGGGGTCCTACGAGCAGTACTTC.

CDR3 nucleotides: TGTGCCAGCAGCTTAATGGTAGCCCGGCGGGATACGCAGTATTTT. Residues: CASSLMVARRDTQYF. The V and J genes are TRBV7-2 and TRBJ2-3; no clear D gene. There are 15 residues in the CDR3. V was pared by 2 bases and J by 6 bases, with 15 bases between. CDR1 and CDR2 from the germline V gene are SGHTA and FQGNSA. Full variable domain (rest looked up from reference TRBV7-2 and TRBJ2-3): GAGVSQSPSNKVTEKGKDVELRCDPISGHTALYWYRQSLGQGLEFLIYFQGNSAPDKSGLPSDRFSAERTGGSVSTLTIQRTQQEDSAVYLCASSLMVARRDTQYFGPGTRLTVL.

The CDR3 region is CASRDRGVYEQYF. CDR3 nucleotides: TGTGCCAGCAGGGACAGGGGGGTCTACGAGCAGTACTTC. The chain links TRBV27 to TRBJ2-7, with 10 bases identical to TRBD1. Germline V gives CDR1 MNHEY, CDR2 SMNVEV (reference sequence). This CDR3 spans 13 amino acids. J lost 3 bases, V lost 6 bases, and 2 bases had no gene match.

The rearrangement uses TRBV4-1 and TRBJ2-1; D not resolved. The germline V and J ends were trimmed by 1 base and 5 bases, with 12 bases remaining between them. This CDR3 comprises 15 residues. Germline values: CDR1 MGHRA, CDR2 YSYEKL. The CDR3 loop is CASSQVFQADNEQFF. The CDR3 bases are TGCGCCAGCAGCCAAGTTTTCCAGGCCGACAATGAGCAGTTCTTC.

The V gene is TRBV2, the J gene TRBJ1-6, with 10 positions matching TRBD1. V shed 6 bases and J 9 bases; nucleotides not matched to a gene: 8. The CDR3 totals 15 residues. CDR1 SNHLY and CDR2 FYNNEI come from the germline V gene. The CDR3 coding sequence is TGTGCCAGCAGCGACAGGGGGCCCTCCCGTTCACCCCTCCACTTT. Its translation is CASSDRGPSRSPLHF.